The rows below give T cell receptor beta chains drawn from one sample of a study of cytomegalovirus exposure and HLA in healthy donors. Assay used: immunoSEQ multiplex PCR; TCRdb lists only in-frame clones, some missing. The sample consists of around 130,000 clones, roughly 90% of them appearing once. The sample taken for sequencing was PBMCs. Every receptor here comes from a young man in good health and CMV-seronegative. Both conserved end residues are part of each CDR3.

V gene: TRBV7-6
J gene: TRBJ2-7
CDR3 protein: CASSPGTSSYEQYF

V gene: TRBV29-1
J gene: TRBJ1-3
CDR3 protein: CSVKTGSGNTIYF

V gene: TRBV10-1
J gene: TRBJ1-4
CDR3 protein: CASSESTGGQGEKLFF

V gene: TRBV11-2
J gene: TRBJ2-3
CDR3 protein: CASSLFAGAGTDTQYF

V gene: TRBV30
J gene: TRBJ2-1
CDR3 protein: CAWSAFLASRDNEQFF

V gene: TRBV30
J gene: TRBJ1-1
CDR3 protein: CAWSNRVYTEAFF

V gene: TRBV7-7
J gene: TRBJ2-1
CDR3 protein: CASSLNPPGTSGTTYNEQFF

V gene: TRBV15
J gene: TRBJ2-1
CDR3 protein: CATSRDLAGNGNEQFF

V gene: TRBV5-4
J gene: TRBJ2-3
CDR3 protein: CASSLRTINPTDTQYF

V gene: TRBV30
J gene: TRBJ1-2
CDR3 protein: CAWSVGPRDSYTF

V gene: TRBV15
J gene: TRBJ1-1
CDR3 protein: CATSPPPVRGHTEAFF

V gene: TRBV5-1
J gene: TRBJ1-6
CDR3 protein: CASSLLGQGEKPYNSPLHF

V gene: TRBV19
J gene: TRBJ2-5
CDR3 protein: CASSIGGRWDF

V gene: TRBV7-2
J gene: TRBJ1-1
CDR3 protein: CASSLQVGDTEAFF

V gene: TRBV4-1
J gene: TRBJ1-5
CDR3 protein: CASSQVIRGYQPQHF

V gene: TRBV18
J gene: TRBJ2-3
CDR3 protein: CASSHTATDTQYF

V gene: TRBV5-1
J gene: TRBJ2-7
CDR3 protein: CASSSKGSGRCYEQYF

V gene: TRBV5-1
J gene: TRBJ2-7
CDR3 protein: CASSEASGRVSEQYF

V gene: TRBV30
J gene: TRBJ2-7
CDR3 protein: CAWRAPGRAYEQYF

V gene: TRBV19
J gene: TRBJ2-7
CDR3 protein: CASGTSGSVYEQYF

V gene: TRBV19
J gene: TRBJ2-5
CDR3 protein: CASSGLPKETQYF

V gene: TRBV19
J gene: TRBJ2-2
CDR3 protein: CASSILPLRGGGTGELFF

V gene: TRBV18
J gene: TRBJ2-7
CDR3 protein: CASSPGQGVDYEQYF

V gene: TRBV7-2
J gene: TRBJ2-3
CDR3 protein: CASSFEGWTDTQYF

V gene: TRBV2
J gene: TRBJ2-3
CDR3 protein: CASSAEAGAVDTQYF

V gene: TRBV6-5
J gene: TRBJ1-1
CDR3 protein: CASTLAGSGVAFF

V gene: TRBV6-5
J gene: TRBJ1-2
CDR3 protein: CASSSPGVYGYTF

V gene: TRBV7-2
J gene: TRBJ2-1
CDR3 protein: CASSFSFPRDTGEQFF

V gene: TRBV30
J gene: TRBJ1-1
CDR3 protein: CAWSVRTDTEAFF

V gene: TRBV29-1
J gene: TRBJ1-5
CDR3 protein: CSVATGDYQPQHF

V gene: TRBV7-2
J gene: TRBJ2-1
CDR3 protein: CASSGQGKNEQFF

V gene: TRBV6-1
J gene: TRBJ2-7
CDR3 protein: CATEGMPELYEQYF

V gene: TRBV7-9
J gene: TRBJ1-5
CDR3 protein: CASSPIGSNQPQHF

V gene: TRBV5-1
J gene: TRBJ2-1
CDR3 protein: CASSLGIQGNEQFF

V gene: TRBV27
J gene: TRBJ1-2
CDR3 protein: CASSSHGTGFGYTF

V gene: TRBV5-4
J gene: TRBJ1-2
CDR3 protein: CASSPPGNYGYTF

V gene: TRBV6-5
J gene: TRBJ2-7
CDR3 protein: CASSGVGTETYEQYF

V gene: TRBV4-1
J gene: TRBJ2-2
CDR3 protein: CASSQGPQGTGELFF

V gene: TRBV10-3
J gene: TRBJ1-1
CDR3 protein: CAISEEGGEAEAFF

V gene: TRBV19
J gene: TRBJ2-7
CDR3 protein: CASSPTGSAYEQYF

V gene: TRBV5-1
J gene: TRBJ2-7
CDR3 protein: CASSPPGRASSYEQYF

V gene: TRBV30
J gene: TRBJ2-3
CDR3 protein: CAWRTGADTQYF

V gene: TRBV27
J gene: TRBJ1-2
CDR3 protein: CASSFRGSHGYTF

V gene: TRBV9
J gene: TRBJ2-1
CDR3 protein: CASSVGSGGYNEQFF

V gene: TRBV6-4
J gene: TRBJ2-3
CDR3 protein: CASSDGTGGTDTQYF

V gene: TRBV2
J gene: TRBJ2-2
CDR3 protein: CASSEDHQTGELFF

V gene: TRBV4-1
J gene: TRBJ1-4
CDR3 protein: CASSQGWGATNEKLFF

V gene: TRBV9
J gene: TRBJ2-7
CDR3 protein: CASSVSTSGAYEQYF

V gene: TRBV11-2
J gene: TRBJ1-5
CDR3 protein: CASSRTGEANQPQHF

V gene: TRBV7-6
J gene: TRBJ1-3
CDR3 protein: CASSKGQGGGNTIYF

V gene: TRBV6-4
J gene: TRBJ2-1
CDR3 protein: CASSPTASGPYNEQFF

V gene: TRBV5-4
J gene: TRBJ2-1
CDR3 protein: CASSLALRDEQFF